The T cell receptor (beta chain) under discussion was sequenced for a study of T cell repertoires in cytomegalovirus infection. General study results and limits: Cumulative frequency of public TCR beta families picked out carriers of CMV plus the relevant HLA.

Note on this clonotype: As yet, its antigen is unknown. The junction does not match germline at one end; this may be a read error.

This CDR3 contains 14 residues. CDR1 SGHNT and CDR2 YYREEE come from the germline V gene (reference sequence). TCRdb reanalysed the reads using MiXCR and keeps one entry per CDR3 protein. The sample includes about a million distinct CDR3 sequences, roughly 31% of them seen just once. This TCR was sampled from a human donor in good health (CMV status not recorded). Some clones in this sample may be carry-over from other donors' samples. Material: cultured CD8+ T cells from PBMCs, obtained from culture after CMV antigen stimulation. The V gene is TRBV5-4, the J gene TRBJ1-1; D not certain. The DNA of the CDR3 is TGTGCCACCACCACGACGTTGGGGAACACTGAAGCTTCCTTT. This sequence encodes CATTTTLGNTEASF. The complete variable domain, with remaining parts taken from reference TRBV5-4 and TRBJ1-1, reads ETGVTQSPTHLIKTRGQQVTLRCSSQSGHNTVSWYQQALGQGPQFIFQYYREEENGRGNFPPRFSGLQFPNYSSELNVNALELDDSALYLCATTTTLGNTEASFGQGTRLTVV.